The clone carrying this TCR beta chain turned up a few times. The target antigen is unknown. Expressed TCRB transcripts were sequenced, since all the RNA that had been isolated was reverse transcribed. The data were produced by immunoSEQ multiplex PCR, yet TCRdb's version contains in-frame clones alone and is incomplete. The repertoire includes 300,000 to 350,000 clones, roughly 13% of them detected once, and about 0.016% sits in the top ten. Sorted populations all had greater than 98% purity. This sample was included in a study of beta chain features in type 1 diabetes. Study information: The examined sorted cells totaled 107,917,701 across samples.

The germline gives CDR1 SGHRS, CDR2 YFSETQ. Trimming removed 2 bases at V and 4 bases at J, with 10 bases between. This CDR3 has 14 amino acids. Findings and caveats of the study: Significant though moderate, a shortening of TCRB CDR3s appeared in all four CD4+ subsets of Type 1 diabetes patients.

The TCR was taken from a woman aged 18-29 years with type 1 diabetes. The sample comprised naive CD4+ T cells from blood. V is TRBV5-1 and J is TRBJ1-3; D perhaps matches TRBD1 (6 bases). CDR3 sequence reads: CASSFEGHGNTIYF. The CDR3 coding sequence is TGCGCCAGCAGCTTCGAGGGACACGGAAACACCATATATTTT.